The 14 T cell receptor beta chains listed next were all sequenced from one sample in a study of CD8+CD57+ T cells in acquired aplastic anemia. Genomic DNA templated the TCR beta VDJ and CDR3 profiling. Using its own MiXCR run on the reads, TCRdb lists one record per CDR3 protein. The sample lists about 210,000 distinct CDR3 sequences, over 60% occurring once. Sequences were obtained from sorted CD4+, CD8+, or CD8+CD57+ T cells (not recorded which) from PBMCs. The receptors here all came from a human donor in good health.

The sample holds one count of this clonotype. The chain joins TRBV20-1 to TRBJ2-7; D might be TRBD2 (6 bases). V was clipped by 4 bases and J by 5 bases, with 18 bases between them. The length of the CDR3 is 14 residues. CDR1 is DFQATT, CDR2 SNEGSKA, per germline (reference sequence). The DNA for the CDR3 is TGCAGTGCTAAGATCCGCGGGGTGAGGAACGAGCAGTACTTC. Its protein product is CSAKIRGVRNEQYF.

For this clonotype: Given a much more abundant clone one base away, this may be a read error. This rearrangement joins TRBV2 to TRBJ2-7; 10 bases are shared with TRBD2. J gave up 0 bases and V 4 bases, and 9 bases lay outside the gene matches. Germline CDR1 and CDR2: SNHLY and FYNNEI. CDR3 size: 17 residues. The CDR3 DNA reads TGTGCCAGCAGTGGAGAGAGCGGGAGGGTCCTCTCCTACGAGCAGTACTTC. Protein sequence: CASSGESGRVLSYEQYF.

This clonotype showed up just once. J is TRBJ1-2 and V is TRBV2; D remains ambiguous. Trimming shortened V by 7 bases and J by 8 bases, and 17 bases separated the two germline ends. Germline lookup yields CDR1 SNHLY and CDR2 FYNNEI. The CDR3 consists of 13 residues. The CDR3: CASMRTDLGGYTF. CDR3 nucleotide sequence: TGTGCCAGCATGAGGACGGACCTCGGGGGCTACACCTTC.

This clonotype occurred many times. V gene TRBV2 combines with J gene TRBJ2-1, with TRBD2 matching 8 bases. Germline V lookup: CDR1 SNHLY, CDR2 FYNNEI. The CDR3 runs 15 residues. The junction had 3 bases not matched to a gene; V was cut back by 1 base and J by 4 bases. The chain's CDR3 is CASSEVAGTYNEQFF. As DNA, the CDR3 is TGTGCCAGCAGTGAAGTAGCGGGAACGTACAATGAGCAGTTCTTC.

This clonotype was detected many times. V is TRBV6-2 or TRBV6-3 and J is TRBJ2-2; D uncertain. CDR1 is MNHEY, CDR2 SVGEGT, per germline. The V and J ends lost 7 bases and 6 bases respectively, with 9 bases between them. The CDR3 runs to 12 residues. The CDR3 reads CASTSKPGELFF. In DNA form, the CDR3 reads TGTGCCAGCACCTCAAAGCCCGGGGAGCTGTTTTTT.

This clonotype came up many times. The rearrangement links TRBV5-5 to TRBJ2-7; 10 nucleotides match TRBD1. Germline loops: CDR1 SGHKS, CDR2 YYEKEE (reference sequence). V lost 6 bases to trimming and J lost 4 bases; unmatched junction nucleotides: 7. The CDR3 is 14 residues long. CDR3 protein: CASTRDRGLYEQYF. For the CDR3, the DNA is TGTGCCAGCACCAGAGACAGGGGGCTGTACGAGCAGTACTTC.

This clonotype was seen repeatedly, ten times or more. V and J are TRBV7-6 and TRBJ2-1; TRBD1 matches at 10 bases. In germline, CDR1 is SGHVS, CDR2 FNYEAQ. This CDR3 is 16 amino acids long. Trimming removed 8 bases from V and 9 bases from J; junction bases left unmatched: 16. The CDR3 loop is CASGQAVGTGAIEQFF. The CDR3, as DNA: TGTGCCAGCGGACAAGCTGTGGGGACAGGGGCCATTGAGCAGTTCTTC.

This sequence joins TRBV7-3 and TRBJ2-1, with D possibly TRBD2 on 6 matching bases. V lost 5 bases to trimming and J lost 5 bases, with 13 bases between them. The CDR3 covers 14 residues. The germline CDR1 and CDR2 sequences are SGHTA and FQGTGA. CDR3 nucleotides: TGTGCCAGCAGCCCCTTGGGGGGTCACAATGAGCAGTTCTTC. Translating it yields CASSPLGGHNEQFF. Full variable domain (remainder filled in from reference TRBV7-3 and TRBJ2-1): GAGVSQTPSNKVTEKGKYVELRCDPISGHTALYWYRQSLGQGPEFLIYFQGTGAADDSGLPNDRFFAVRPEGSVSTLKIQRTERGDSAVYLCASSPLGGHNEQFFGPGTRLTVL.

This clonotype has a handful of counts. The rearrangement links TRBV7-9 to TRBJ1-2; D might be TRBD1 (5 bases). CDR1 and CDR2 from the germline V gene are SEHNR and FQNEAQ (reference sequence). CDR3 size: 13 residues. The ends were cut back, 1 base at V and 7 bases at J, with 10 bases in the middle. The CDR3 sequence: CASSLVPGPGYTF. The CDR3 DNA reads as TGTGCCAGCAGCTTAGTTCCGGGGCCTGGCTACACCTTC.

V and J are TRBV7-2 and TRBJ2-7; 12 positions match TRBD2. J lost 3 bases, V lost 9 bases, and 12 bases had no gene match. CDR1 is SGHTA and CDR2 is FQGNSA in the germline V gene. The CDR3 spans 16 residues. As DNA, the CDR3 is TGTGCCAGTAGTATAGCTAGCGGGAGGGATTACTACGAGCAGTACTTC. Amino acid sequence: CASSIASGRDYYEQYF.

This clonotype appeared a single time. The CDR3 loop is CASSLKVGGSNEKLFF. In nucleotides, the CDR3 is TGTGCCAGCAGCTTAAAGGTTGGGGGCTCGAATGAAAAACTGTTTTTT. This chain links TRBV7-2 with TRBJ1-4; a weak D match, TRBD1 (6 bases). Trimming stripped 2 bases from V and 5 bases from J, with 15 bases between. Germline V lookup: CDR1 SGHTA, CDR2 FQGNSA. The CDR3 covers 16 residues.

This chain uses TRBV7-2 with TRBJ2-4; 7 nucleotides line up with TRBD2. With V trimmed by 0 bases and J by 4 bases, 3 bases remained unmatched. CDR3 size: 15 residues. Germline V gene lookup returns CDR1 SGHTA and CDR2 FQGNSA. DNA for the CDR3: TGTGCCAGCAGCTTAGCGCTAGCGGTGAAAAACATTCAGTACTTC. Amino acids: CASSLALAVKNIQYF.

This clonotype appeared a few times. A much larger clone sits a single nucleotide away, making a read error possible. This chain uses TRBV12-3 or TRBV12-4 with TRBJ1-6; D unresolved. The CDR3 has 15 residues. CDR3 bases: TGTGCCAGCAGTTTTGAGGGTTCGATCAATTCATCCCTCCACTTT. It codes for CASSFEGSINSSLHF.

The chain combines TRBV9 with TRBJ1-1; D call uncertain. The CDR3 is made up of 14 amino acids. V was cut by 7 bases and J by 1 base, with 14 bases left in between. Germline V gene lookup returns CDR1 SGDLS and CDR2 YYNGEE. The DNA for the CDR3 is TGTGCCAGCGCGCCACGGAGACAGAACACTGAAGCTTTCTTT. Amino acid sequence: CASAPRRQNTEAFF. Using reference TRBV9 and TRBJ1-1 for the parts outside the CDR3, the full variable domain is DSGVTQTPKHLITATGQRVTLRCSPRSGDLSVYWYQQSLDQGLQFLIQYYNGEERAKGNILERFSAQQFPDLHSELNLSSLELGDSALYFCASAPRRQNTEAFFGQGTRLTVV.